This is a list of T cell receptor beta chains from one sample in a study of vaccination and CD4 T cells after COVID-19. TCRdb redid the calling of the PCR reads with MiXCR, one entry per CDR3 protein. The sample holds 8,000 to 10,000 distinct CDR3 sequences, around half seen once. Their specific antigens are unknown. The sequenced sample consisted of CD4+ T cells from blood, cultured in vitro. The source is a human donor in good health. The CDR3 runs from the conserved cysteine through the conserved F or W. D genes are given only for firm matches. Only some rows state a clone size, as once, few, many or a class for expanded clones.

DNA: TGTGCCATCAGTGAGCCGGGGGCAGGACCGAACACTGAAGCTTTCTTT; CDR3: CAISEPGAGPNTEAFF; size: .; D: .; J: TRBJ1-1; V: TRBV10-3
DNA: TGTGCCAGCAGCCTAGGACCCCTTGGGTCCAGCTACACCTTC; CDR3: CASSLGPLGSSYTF; size: once; D: .; J: TRBJ1-2; V: TRBV5-4
DNA: TGTGCCAGCAGTTTGGGGCACGCAAACACCGGGGAGCTGTTTTTT; CDR3: CASSLGHANTGELFF; size: .; D: .; J: TRBJ2-2; V: TRBV27
DNA: TGCAGTGCTAGAGATGTGAGTACAAGAAATCAGCCCCAGCATTTT; CDR3: CSARDVSTRNQPQHF; size: .; D: .; J: TRBJ1-5; V: TRBV20-1
DNA: TGCAGTGCTACGTGGGGGGGCCGTCAGCCAGATACGCAGTATTTT; CDR3: CSATWGGRQPDTQYF; size: .; D: .; J: TRBJ2-3; V: TRBV20-1
DNA: TGTGCCAGTAGTATCCCGCGACAATCTATGTACAATGAGCAGTTCTTC; CDR3: CASSIPRQSMYNEQFF; size: .; D: .; J: TRBJ2-1; V: TRBV19
DNA: TGCAGCGCCCACCGGGACTACAATGAGCAGTTCTTC; CDR3: CSAHRDYNEQFF; size: .; D: .; J: TRBJ2-1; V: TRBV29-1
DNA: TGTGCCAGCATCCGCCAGGGCGCTGGCTACACCTTC; CDR3: CASIRQGAGYTF; size: .; D: .; J: TRBJ1-2; V: TRBV2
DNA: TGTGCCAGCATCAGGACAGAGATCATGAACACTGAAGCTTTCTTT; CDR3: CASIRTEIMNTEAFF; size: few; D: .; J: TRBJ1-1; V: TRBV6-1
DNA: TGTGCCAGCAGTATCGGGGGAGGTGGTAGTTCACCCCTCCACTTT; CDR3: CASSIGGGGSSPLHF; size: few; D: .; J: TRBJ1-6; V: TRBV27
DNA: TGTGCCAGCAGTTTCGACAGGGGGGCCGGCTACACCTTC; CDR3: CASSFDRGAGYTF; size: few; D: TRBD1; J: TRBJ1-2; V: TRBV12-3/TRBV12-4
DNA: TGTGCCAGCATGGGGTCTCAAGAGACCCAGTACTTC; CDR3: CASMGSQETQYF; size: .; D: .; J: TRBJ2-5; V: TRBV21-1
DNA: TGCAGTGCTAGAGATGAGGCAGGGGTGGCTTGGGGCTATGGCTACACCTTC; CDR3: CSARDEAGVAWGYGYTF; size: .; D: .; J: TRBJ1-2; V: TRBV20-1
DNA: TGTGCCAGCAGCTACAAGTGGGAGGCTAACTATGGCTACACCTTC; CDR3: CASSYKWEANYGYTF; size: few; D: .; J: TRBJ1-2; V: TRBV21-1
DNA: TGTGCCAGCTCCCTAGGGACAGGTTGGCGCGGCTACACCTTC; CDR3: CASSLGTGWRGYTF; size: few; D: TRBD1; J: TRBJ1-2; V: TRBV6-1
DNA: TGTGCCAGCACCCTAGGTGGAATGGGACTAGGGGCCACAGATACGCAGTATTTT; CDR3: CASTLGGMGLGATDTQYF; size: once; D: TRBD2; J: TRBJ2-3; V: TRBV7-9
DNA: TGTGCCAGTCTAAGTTGGTCAGGGGCCGGGGAGCTGTTTTTT; CDR3: CASLSWSGAGELFF; size: few; D: .; J: TRBJ2-2; V: TRBV7-2
DNA: TGCAGTGCTAGGATGGCGGGAGGGACAAACATTCAGTACTTC; CDR3: CSARMAGGTNIQYF; size: few; D: TRBD2; J: TRBJ2-4; V: TRBV20-1
DNA: TGTGCCAACGGACAGAACAATCAGCCCCAGCATTTT; CDR3: CANGQNNQPQHF; size: .; D: .; J: TRBJ1-5; V: TRBV10-3
DNA: TGTGCCAGTGCACAGGTCTACGATCAGCCCCAGCATTTT; CDR3: CASAQVYDQPQHF; size: few; D: .; J: TRBJ1-5; V: TRBV6-1
DNA: TGTGCCAGCACCTTAGACAGAAGCCCAGGCTACACCTTC; CDR3: CASTLDRSPGYTF; size: .; D: .; J: TRBJ1-2; V: TRBV6-2/TRBV6-3
DNA: TGTGCCAGCAGTCCCCGGACTAGCGGGAGGGCCGGACGGGGCACAGATACGCAGTATTTT; CDR3: CASSPRTSGRAGRGTDTQYF; size: .; D: TRBD2; J: TRBJ2-3; V: TRBV6-1
DNA: TGTGCCACCAGCAGAGAAAGGGGTGGTAATTCACCCCTCCACTTT; CDR3: CATSRERGGNSPLHF; size: .; D: .; J: TRBJ1-6; V: TRBV15
DNA: TGTGCCAGCAGTCTGCAGAATCAGCCCCAGCATTTT; CDR3: CASSLQNQPQHF; size: .; D: .; J: TRBJ1-5; V: TRBV12-3/TRBV12-4
DNA: TGTGCCAGCAGCTTAGCGAGGAAGGGGAGGACTGAAGCTTTCTTT; CDR3: CASSLARKGRTEAFF; size: .; D: .; J: TRBJ1-1; V: TRBV7-8
DNA: TGTGCCAGCAGTTACGGAGGACAGGGGGGTAACTATGGCTACACCTTC; CDR3: CASSYGGQGGNYGYTF; size: .; D: TRBD1; J: TRBJ1-2; V: TRBV6-5
DNA: TGTGCCATCAGTGCCTCATTACAGGGGGCAAAGCAGCCCCAGCATTTT; CDR3: CAISASLQGAKQPQHF; size: few; D: TRBD1; J: TRBJ1-5; V: TRBV10-3
DNA: TGTGCCAGCAGCTTAGGGCGACTAGCGACGAAAGAGACCCAGTACTTC; CDR3: CASSLGRLATKETQYF; size: .; D: TRBD2; J: TRBJ2-5; V: TRBV7-2
DNA: TGCGGTGCCGGGCTAGGGGATCAGCCCCAGCATTTT; CDR3: CGAGLGDQPQHF; size: .; D: .; J: TRBJ1-5; V: TRBV20-1